Each of the 10 T cell receptor beta chains below was sequenced from the same sample in a study of blood T cells in healthy people across ages. Next came a second PCR, run for roughly 6 to 11 cycles, which used a sample-barcoded 5' primer along with a J-beta primer mix. TCRdb itself ran the 5' RACE reads through MiXCR, one entry per CDR3 protein. The sample holds about 1.4 million distinct CDR3 sequences; approximately 59% are singletons and the top ten take 5.5% to 8%. The material sequenced was blood. These receptors were collected from a young man in good health.

This chain uses TRBV2 with TRBJ2-3; TRBD2 matches 8 bases. Per germline, CDR1 SNHLY and CDR2 FYNNEI. The V and J ends lost 5 bases and 6 bases, in that order; junction bases with no gene match: 13. The length of the CDR3 is 16 residues. Here the CDR3 DNA reads TGTGCCAGCAGTACCTCCCGACTAGCGATTAGTGATACGCAGTATTTT. Encoded protein: CASSTSRLAISDTQYF. Full variable domain (remainder filled in from reference TRBV2 and TRBJ2-3): EPEVTQTPSHQVTQMGQEVILRCVPISNHLYFYWYRQILGQKVEFLVSFYNNEISEKSEIFDDQFSVERPDGSNFTLKIRSTKLEDSAMYFCASSTSRLAISDTQYFGPGTRLTVL.

This clonotype was seen only once. The chain has TRBV15 and TRBJ2-2; D call uncertain. CDR1 and CDR2 from the germline V gene are LNHNV and YYDKDF (reference sequence). The CDR3 loop spans 12 amino acids. The germline V and J ends were trimmed by 2 bases and 3 bases, with 1 base remaining between them. The CDR3 region has the DNA TGTGCCACCAGCAGATACACCGGGGAGCTGTTTTTT. It codes for CATSRYTGELFF.

This sequence joins TRBV27 and TRBJ1-1, with 7 bases aligning to TRBD1. Germline CDR1 reads MNHEY; CDR2 reads SMNVEV (reference sequence). Trimming removed 4 bases from V and 0 bases from J; junction bases left unmatched: 17. The CDR3 runs 19 residues. The CDR3, as DNA: TGTGCCAGCAGTTCGGAACCGGGACAGCCTAACAAGATGAACACTGAAGCTTTCTTT. Its translation is CASSSEPGQPNKMNTEAFF.

The chain has TRBV6-1 and TRBJ1-5; maybe TRBD1 (5 bases). The CDR3 sequence is 15 residues long. Germline assignment: CDR1 MNHNS and CDR2 SASEGT. The germline V and J ends were trimmed by 3 bases and 1 base, with 10 bases remaining between them. CDR3 sequence: CASSEGGESNQPQHF. The CDR3 nucleotides read TGTGCCAGCAGTGAGGGAGGGGAGAGCAATCAGCCCCAGCATTTT.

Only one count was recorded for this clonotype. This sequence may be a read error, since a much larger clone differs from it by one base. This chain joins TRBV27 and TRBJ2-4, with 7 bases fitting TRBD1. With the DNA end fitting TRBJ2-7 better, the J assignment may be wrong. The CDR3 is 13 residues long. Germline CDR1 and CDR2: MNHEY and SMNVEV (reference sequence). CDR3 in DNA: TGTGCCTGCAGCTGGGACAGCTCCTACGAGCAGTACTTC. Its protein product is CACSWDSSYEQYF.

DNA of the CDR3: TGTGCCAGCAGCTTTTCAGGGGGCGAGCTCTACAATGAGCAGTTCTTC. Protein: CASSFSGGELYNEQFF. The gene calls are TRBV11-2 and TRBJ2-1; 8 bases fit TRBD1. The germline V gene has CDR1 SGHAT and CDR2 FQNNGV. The CDR3 is 16 amino acids. V lost 3 bases to trimming and J lost 3 bases; unmatched junction nucleotides: 7.

The chain recombines TRBV4-1 with TRBJ1-4; perhaps TRBD1 as D (6 bases). V was shortened by 1 base and J by 5 bases, with 17 bases between the two germline ends. The CDR3 totals 17 residues. The germline V gene has CDR1 MGHRA and CDR2 YSYEKL. CDR3 coding DNA: TGCGCCAGCAGCCAAGTTCCCGATGTGGGGGCGAATGAAAAACTGTTTTTT. Encoded protein: CASSQVPDVGANEKLFF.

The V and J genes are TRBV15 and TRBJ2-7; D might be TRBD1 (5 bases). V lost 0 bases, J lost 5 bases, and 14 bases lay in between. The CDR3 runs 15 residues. Germline lookup yields CDR1 LNHNV and CDR2 YYDKDF (reference sequence). This CDR3 is CATSRDPHGADEQYF. The CDR3 DNA reads as TGTGCCACCAGCAGAGATCCCCATGGGGCTGACGAGCAGTACTTC.

The chain carries TRBV27 and TRBJ2-1; the D gene is possibly TRBD1 (5 bases). There are 15 residues in the CDR3. Between the trimmed V and J ends, which lost 8 bases and 1 base, there was a span of 15 bases. Per germline, CDR1 MNHEY and CDR2 SMNVEV (reference sequence). The CDR3 DNA sequence: TGTGCCAGCGGCCAGGGTAGTTATTCCTACAATGAGCAGTTCTTC. This gives the protein CASGQGSYSYNEQFF.

This clonotype has only one observation. The V gene is TRBV2, the J gene TRBJ2-7; TRBD1 matches at 7 bases. CDR3 length: 15 residues. V was pared by 5 bases and J by 5 bases, with 12 bases of the junction left unmatched. The germline V gene has CDR1 SNHLY and CDR2 FYNNEI. The CDR3 sequence is CASSRDRSWADEQYF. CDR3 bases: TGTGCCAGCAGTCGGGACAGATCATGGGCGGACGAGCAGTACTTC.